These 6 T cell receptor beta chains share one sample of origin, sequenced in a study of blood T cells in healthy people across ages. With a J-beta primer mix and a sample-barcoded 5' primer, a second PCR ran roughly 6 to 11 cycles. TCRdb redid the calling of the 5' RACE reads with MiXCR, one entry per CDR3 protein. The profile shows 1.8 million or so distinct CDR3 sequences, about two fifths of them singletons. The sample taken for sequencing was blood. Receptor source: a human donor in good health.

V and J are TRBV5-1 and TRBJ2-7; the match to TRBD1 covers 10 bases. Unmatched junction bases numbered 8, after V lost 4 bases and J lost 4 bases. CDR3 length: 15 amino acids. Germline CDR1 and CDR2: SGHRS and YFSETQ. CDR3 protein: CASSPQRQGAYEQYF. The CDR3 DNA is TGCGCCAGCAGCCCCCAGCGACAGGGGGCGTACGAGCAGTACTTC. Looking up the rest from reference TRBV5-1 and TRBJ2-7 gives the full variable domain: KAGVTQTPRYLIKTRGQQVTLSCSPISGHRSVSWYQQTPGQGLQFLFEYFSETQRNKGNFPGRFSGRQFSNSRSEMNVSTLELGDSALYLCASSPQRQGAYEQYFGPGTRLTVT.

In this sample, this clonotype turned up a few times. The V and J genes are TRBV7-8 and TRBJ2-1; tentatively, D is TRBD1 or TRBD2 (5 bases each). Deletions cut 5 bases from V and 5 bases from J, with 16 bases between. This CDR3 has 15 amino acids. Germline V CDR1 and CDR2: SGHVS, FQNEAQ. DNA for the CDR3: TGTGCCAGCAGCCCCCCCGGGACCGGGGACAATGAGCAGTTCTTC. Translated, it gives CASSPPGTGDNEQFF.

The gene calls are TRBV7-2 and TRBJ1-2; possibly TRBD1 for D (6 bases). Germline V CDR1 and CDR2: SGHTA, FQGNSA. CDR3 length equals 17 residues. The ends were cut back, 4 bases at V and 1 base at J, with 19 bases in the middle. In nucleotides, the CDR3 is TGTGCCAGCAGCTCGCTCCTCTGGGGGGCTGGTAACTATGGCTACACCTTC. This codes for CASSSLLWGAGNYGYTF.

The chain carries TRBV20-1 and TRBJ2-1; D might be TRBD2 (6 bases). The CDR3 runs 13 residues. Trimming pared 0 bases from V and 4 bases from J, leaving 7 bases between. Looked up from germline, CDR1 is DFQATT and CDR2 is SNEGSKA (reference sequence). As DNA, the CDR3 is TGCAGTGCTAGAGATGGGGGGTACAATGAGCAGTTCTTC. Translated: CSARDGGYNEQFF.

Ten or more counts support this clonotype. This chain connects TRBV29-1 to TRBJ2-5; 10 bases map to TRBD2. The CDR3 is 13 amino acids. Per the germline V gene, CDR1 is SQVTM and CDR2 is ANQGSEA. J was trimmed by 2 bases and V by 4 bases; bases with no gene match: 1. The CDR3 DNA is TGCAGCGTTGGTAGCGGGGGGCAAGAGACCCAGTACTTC. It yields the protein CSVGSGGQETQYF.

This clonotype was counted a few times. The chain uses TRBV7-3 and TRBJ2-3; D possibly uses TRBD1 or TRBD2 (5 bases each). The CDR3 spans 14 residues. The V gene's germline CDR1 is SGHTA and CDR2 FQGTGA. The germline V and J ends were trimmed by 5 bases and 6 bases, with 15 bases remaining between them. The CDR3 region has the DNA TGTGCCAGCAGCCTCACGGCCAGGGAGGATACGCAGTATTTT. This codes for CASSLTAREDTQYF.